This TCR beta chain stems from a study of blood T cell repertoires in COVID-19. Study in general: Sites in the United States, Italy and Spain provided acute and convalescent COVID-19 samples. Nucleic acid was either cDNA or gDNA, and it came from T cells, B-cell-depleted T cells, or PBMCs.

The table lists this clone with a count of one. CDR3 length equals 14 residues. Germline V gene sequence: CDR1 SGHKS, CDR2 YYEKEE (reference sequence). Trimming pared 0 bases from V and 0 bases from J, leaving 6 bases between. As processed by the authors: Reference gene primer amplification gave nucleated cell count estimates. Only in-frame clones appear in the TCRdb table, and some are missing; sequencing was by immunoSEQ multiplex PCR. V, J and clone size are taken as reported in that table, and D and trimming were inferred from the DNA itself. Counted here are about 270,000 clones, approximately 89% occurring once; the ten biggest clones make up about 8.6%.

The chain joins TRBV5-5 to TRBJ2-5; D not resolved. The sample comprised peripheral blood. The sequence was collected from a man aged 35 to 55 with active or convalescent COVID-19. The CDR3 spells CASSLEAYQETQYF. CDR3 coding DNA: TGTGCCAGCAGCTTGGAAGCGTACCAAGAGACCCAGTACTTC.